These T cell receptor beta chains were read from a single sample in a study of cytomegalovirus exposure and HLA in healthy donors. TCRdb's table, derived via immunoSEQ multiplex PCR, lists solely in-frame clones and lacks some. The table lists 100,000 to 150,000 clones. The source material was PBMCs. The receptor set was obtained from a young man in good health and CMV-seronegative. Both conserved end residues are part of each CDR3. The D gene is left open where the match is weak.

d_call: TRBD1
j_call: TRBJ2-7
v_call: TRBV7-9
cdr3_nt: TGTGCCAGCAGCTCTAGCCCCGGGACAGGGATGTACGAGCAGTACTTC
cdr3_aa: CASSSSPGTGMYEQYF

d_call: NA
j_call: TRBJ2-7
v_call: TRBV7-2
cdr3_nt: TGTGCCAGCAGCTGGCCTGGGGAGTTGGGCTACGAGCAGTACTTC
cdr3_aa: CASSWPGELGYEQYF

d_call: TRBD1
j_call: TRBJ1-2
v_call: TRBV18
cdr3_nt: TGTGCCAGCTCACGGGGACAGACTCCCAACTATGGCTACACCTTC
cdr3_aa: CASSRGQTPNYGYTF

d_call: TRBD1
j_call: TRBJ1-1
v_call: TRBV29-1
cdr3_nt: TGCAGCGTTGAACCTACAGGGGGCACTGAAGCTTTCTTT
cdr3_aa: CSVEPTGGTEAFF

d_call: NA
j_call: TRBJ1-5
v_call: TRBV5-1
cdr3_nt: TGCGCCAGCAGCTTGGTCGGCGGGGATAGCAATCAGCCCCAGCATTTT
cdr3_aa: CASSLVGGDSNQPQHF

d_call: TRBD2
j_call: TRBJ2-1
v_call: TRBV11-2
cdr3_nt: TGTGCCAGCAGCTTAGATGGCCCGGGGCTAGCGGGGACCAATGAGCAGTTCTTC
cdr3_aa: CASSLDGPGLAGTNEQFF

d_call: NA
j_call: TRBJ2-5
v_call: TRBV27
cdr3_nt: TGTGCCAGCAGTTTAGAGCCGGCGGGGGCGAAAGGAGCGAAGACCCAGTACTTC
cdr3_aa: CASSLEPAGAKGAKTQYF

d_call: NA
j_call: TRBJ2-1
v_call: TRBV2
cdr3_nt: TGTGCCAGCAGGTTGGACGGGGAGGATGAGCAGTTCTTC
cdr3_aa: CASRLDGEDEQFF

d_call: TRBD1
j_call: TRBJ2-7
v_call: TRBV5-5
cdr3_nt: TGTGCCAGCAGCCACCACCCAGGGACAGGAACTACCTACGAGCAGTACTTC
cdr3_aa: CASSHHPGTGTTYEQYF

d_call: NA
j_call: TRBJ1-1
v_call: TRBV28
cdr3_nt: TGTGCCAGCAGTCTCCGTGGCTTTGAAGCTTTCTTT
cdr3_aa: CASSLRGFEAFF

d_call: NA
j_call: TRBJ1-1
v_call: TRBV5-1
cdr3_nt: TGCGCCAGCAGGCGGGAAAACACTGAAGCTTTCTTT
cdr3_aa: CASRRENTEAFF

d_call: TRBD1
j_call: TRBJ1-1
v_call: TRBV7-2
cdr3_nt: TGTGCCAGCAGCTTAGCGGTACAGGGGGATGTGAACACTGAAGCTTTCTTT
cdr3_aa: CASSLAVQGDVNTEAFF

d_call: NA
j_call: TRBJ1-1
v_call: TRBV11-3
cdr3_nt: TGTGCCAGCAGCGACTACCCGAACACTGAAGCTTTCTTT
cdr3_aa: CASSDYPNTEAFF

d_call: NA
j_call: TRBJ1-5
v_call: TRBV7-8
cdr3_nt: TGTGCCAGCAGCTTAGTTGCGGATCAGCCCCAGCATTTT
cdr3_aa: CASSLVADQPQHF

d_call: NA
j_call: TRBJ1-1
v_call: TRBV27
cdr3_nt: TGTGCCAGCAGTCTGACCGACAGTAACACTGAAGCTTTCTTT
cdr3_aa: CASSLTDSNTEAFF

d_call: TRBD1
j_call: TRBJ2-7
v_call: TRBV4-1
cdr3_nt: TGCGCCAGCAGTCGGGACAGAGCCTTCGTTGGGCAGTACTTC
cdr3_aa: CASSRDRAFVGQYF

d_call: TRBD1
j_call: TRBJ2-6
v_call: TRBV6-1
cdr3_nt: TGTGCCAGCAAGGGACAGGGGGCTGGGGCCAACGTCCTGACTTTC
cdr3_aa: CASKGQGAGANVLTF